This is a list of T cell receptor beta chains from one sample in a study of regulatory T cells in long-lasting Graves disease. Each CDR3 protein is one row after TCRdb ran MiXCR on the multiplex PCR reads. Of 400,000 to 500,000 distinct CDR3 sequences in the sample, 11% to 15% were seen once. The same data also contributed to another study, on T cells in Graves' hyperthyroidism and ophthalmopathy.

Sample: peripheral blood mononuclear cells (PBMCs), taken at new diagnosis, from a patient treated with antithyroid drugs. All receptors come from a woman aged 45-65 years with Graves disease. The CDR3 runs from the conserved cysteine through the conserved F or W. Fields, in order: D gene, J gene, V gene, clone size, CDR3 DNA, CDR3 protein. D genes are given only for firm matches. Not every row has a clone size; where given, it reads once, few, many or a size class.

d_call: TRBD1
j_call: TRBJ2-3
v_call: TRBV19
clone_size: few
cdr3_nt: TGTGCCAGTAAACCCAGGGGGCTGGTCGCAGATACGCAGTATTTT
cdr3_aa: CASKPRGLVADTQYF

d_call: TRBD1
j_call: TRBJ1-5
v_call: TRBV2
clone_size: .
cdr3_nt: TGTGCCAGCAGGAAGGACAGGAATCAGCCCCAGCATTTT
cdr3_aa: CASRKDRNQPQHF

d_call: TRBD2
j_call: TRBJ2-5
v_call: TRBV3-1
clone_size: few
cdr3_nt: TGTGCCAGCAGCCAAGAAGGTGGCGCGGGGGTACCCCTTTTC
cdr3_aa: CASSQEGGAGVPLF

d_call: TRBD2
j_call: TRBJ2-7
v_call: TRBV29-1
clone_size: many
cdr3_nt: TGCAGCGCAACGACTAGCGGGATCTACGAGCAGTACTTC
cdr3_aa: CSATTSGIYEQYF

d_call: .
j_call: TRBJ1-1
v_call: TRBV5-1
clone_size: many
cdr3_nt: TGCGCCAGCAGCTTGGCCTACAACAGATACACTGAAGCTTTCTTT
cdr3_aa: CASSLAYNRYTEAFF

d_call: TRBD1
j_call: TRBJ2-7
v_call: TRBV28
clone_size: many
cdr3_nt: TGTGCCAGCAGTTACAGGGGGCGCATATACGAGCAGTACTTC
cdr3_aa: CASSYRGRIYEQYF

d_call: .
j_call: TRBJ2-7
v_call: TRBV28
clone_size: many
cdr3_nt: TGTGCCAGCAGGACGGTAGGGGTGTCGTGGGAGCAGTACTTC
cdr3_aa: CASRTVGVSWEQYF

d_call: TRBD1
j_call: TRBJ2-2
v_call: TRBV18
clone_size: few
cdr3_nt: TGTGCCAGCTCCCCCCGACGGGACAGGGACGGCGGGGAGCTGTTTTTT
cdr3_aa: CASSPRRDRDGGELFF

d_call: .
j_call: TRBJ1-5
v_call: TRBV7-2
clone_size: many
cdr3_nt: TGTGCCAGCAGCCCGCAGGGTTACAATCAGCCCCAGCATTTT
cdr3_aa: CASSPQGYNQPQHF

d_call: .
j_call: TRBJ1-1
v_call: TRBV3-1
clone_size: few
cdr3_nt: TGTGCCAGCAGCCAAGAGGACGGTGGATATGAAGCTTTCTTT
cdr3_aa: CASSQEDGGYEAFF

d_call: TRBD1
j_call: TRBJ2-7
v_call: TRBV5-6
clone_size: .
cdr3_nt: TGTGCCAGCAGCTACGGGACAGCGGCCTACGAGCAGTACTTC
cdr3_aa: CASSYGTAAYEQYF

d_call: TRBD1
j_call: TRBJ1-1
v_call: TRBV2
clone_size: many
cdr3_nt: TGTGCCAGCAGTGAACGACAGGGCATGAACACTGAAGCTTTCTTT
cdr3_aa: CASSERQGMNTEAFF

d_call: .
j_call: TRBJ1-2
v_call: TRBV4-1
clone_size: few
cdr3_nt: TGCGCCAGCAGCCAAGGGGGTACCAACTATGGCTACACCTTC
cdr3_aa: CASSQGGTNYGYTF

d_call: TRBD2
j_call: TRBJ2-2
v_call: TRBV28
clone_size: many
cdr3_nt: TGTGCCAGCAGTCCCGACCCTCCTCGAACTAGCGGGCTAGCGAACACCGGGGAGCTGTTTTTT
cdr3_aa: CASSPDPPRTSGLANTGELFF

d_call: .
j_call: TRBJ2-7
v_call: TRBV3-1
clone_size: many
cdr3_nt: TGTGCCAGCAGCCACGCAGCCTACGAGCAGTACTTC
cdr3_aa: CASSHAAYEQYF

d_call: .
j_call: TRBJ2-2
v_call: TRBV18
clone_size: many
cdr3_nt: TGTGCCAGCTCACAAGGACAGCGCGCCACCGGGGAGCTGTTTTTT
cdr3_aa: CASSQGQRATGELFF

d_call: .
j_call: TRBJ1-2
v_call: TRBV14
clone_size: many
cdr3_nt: TGTGCCAGCAGCTTCGGAGCTAACTATGGCTACACCTTC
cdr3_aa: CASSFGANYGYTF

d_call: .
j_call: TRBJ2-1
v_call: TRBV2
clone_size: many
cdr3_nt: TGTGCCAGCAGTGAACAGGAATGGCATGAGCAGTTCTTC
cdr3_aa: CASSEQEWHEQFF

d_call: TRBD1
j_call: TRBJ1-1
v_call: TRBV20-1
clone_size: few
cdr3_nt: TGCAGTGCTAGAGATCCGACAGGGGCAGACACTGAAGCTTTCTTT
cdr3_aa: CSARDPTGADTEAFF

d_call: TRBD1
j_call: TRBJ1-6
v_call: TRBV9
clone_size: .
cdr3_nt: TGTGCCAGCAGCGGCCTGACAGGGGTAGAGAATAATTCACCCCTCCACTTT
cdr3_aa: CASSGLTGVENNSPLHF

d_call: TRBD1
j_call: TRBJ2-5
v_call: TRBV12-3/TRBV12-4
clone_size: many
cdr3_nt: TGTGCCAGCAGTTTCGGGACAGACGGAGAGACCCAGTACTTC
cdr3_aa: CASSFGTDGETQYF

d_call: .
j_call: TRBJ2-2
v_call: TRBV2
clone_size: many
cdr3_nt: TGTGCCAAAACGACAGCCACCGGGGAGCTGTTTTTT
cdr3_aa: CAKTTATGELFF

d_call: .
j_call: TRBJ1-4
v_call: TRBV7-9
clone_size: .
cdr3_nt: TGTGCCAGCAGCTCGGACAGCCCAACTAATGAAAAACTGTTTTTT
cdr3_aa: CASSSDSPTNEKLFF

d_call: .
j_call: TRBJ2-7
v_call: TRBV20-1
clone_size: many
cdr3_nt: TGCAGTGCTTTTGAGCAGTCTAGCTCCTACGAGCAGTACTTC
cdr3_aa: CSAFEQSSSYEQYF

d_call: TRBD1
j_call: TRBJ2-5
v_call: TRBV10-3
clone_size: few
cdr3_nt: TGTGCCATCAGTGAGTCGGGACAGGGGAAAGAGACCCAGTACTTC
cdr3_aa: CAISESGQGKETQYF

d_call: .
j_call: TRBJ2-1
v_call: TRBV28
clone_size: many
cdr3_nt: TGTGCCAGCAGTTTTGATCAAGCAAGCAGGACCAGGGATGAGCAGTTCTTC
cdr3_aa: CASSFDQASRTRDEQFF

d_call: TRBD2
j_call: TRBJ2-5
v_call: TRBV28
clone_size: many
cdr3_nt: TGTGCCAGCAGTTCGGGACTAGCGGGAGGGCCGGGGCAAGAGACCCAGTACTTC
cdr3_aa: CASSSGLAGGPGQETQYF

d_call: TRBD2
j_call: TRBJ2-1
v_call: TRBV6-1
clone_size: many
cdr3_nt: TGTGCCACCATCTTAGGTTGGATAGCGGGAGGGAGGAATGAGCAGTTCTTC
cdr3_aa: CATILGWIAGGRNEQFF

d_call: TRBD1
j_call: TRBJ2-5
v_call: TRBV7-9
clone_size: .
cdr3_nt: TGTGCCAGCAGCCCCAGGGGGTACCTCCGGGAGACCCAGTACTTC
cdr3_aa: CASSPRGYLRETQYF

d_call: .
j_call: TRBJ2-7
v_call: TRBV30
clone_size: .
cdr3_nt: TGTGCCTGGAGTGTGGGGGAGGCCTACGAGCAGTACTTC
cdr3_aa: CAWSVGEAYEQYF

d_call: .
j_call: TRBJ2-1
v_call: TRBV5-1
clone_size: many
cdr3_nt: TGCGCCAGCAGCCCGGGGGACAGTGAGGCGCAGTTCTTC
cdr3_aa: CASSPGDSEAQFF

d_call: TRBD1
j_call: TRBJ2-3
v_call: TRBV6-5
clone_size: .
cdr3_nt: TGTGCCAGCAGTTACTTAAGTAGAACAGGGGTTGGCACAGATACGCAGTATTTT
cdr3_aa: CASSYLSRTGVGTDTQYF

d_call: .
j_call: TRBJ2-5
v_call: TRBV20-1
clone_size: many
cdr3_nt: TGCAGTGGATTCGGGGGAGGAAAAGAGACCCAGTACTTC
cdr3_aa: CSGFGGGKETQYF

d_call: .
j_call: TRBJ1-1
v_call: TRBV2
clone_size: many
cdr3_nt: TGTGCCAGCAAGGGGCCGAACACTGAAGCTTTCTTT
cdr3_aa: CASKGPNTEAFF

d_call: TRBD2
j_call: TRBJ2-7
v_call: TRBV10-3
clone_size: .
cdr3_nt: TGTGCCATCAGTACATCTAACGCTCCTAGCGGGAGCGAGCAGTACTTC
cdr3_aa: CAISTSNAPSGSEQYF

d_call: .
j_call: TRBJ1-1
v_call: TRBV18
clone_size: many
cdr3_nt: TGTGCCAGCTCACTACGCGGGCAACCGACCACTGAAGCTTTCTTT
cdr3_aa: CASSLRGQPTTEAFF

d_call: TRBD1
j_call: TRBJ2-7
v_call: TRBV12-3/TRBV12-4
clone_size: many
cdr3_nt: TGTGCCAGCAGCTCATCCGGGACAGATCCCTACGAGCAGTACTTC
cdr3_aa: CASSSSGTDPYEQYF

d_call: .
j_call: TRBJ1-6
v_call: TRBV6-1
clone_size: .
cdr3_nt: TGTGCCAGCAGCACTAGGGTTTCACCCCTCCACTTT
cdr3_aa: CASSTRVSPLHF

d_call: TRBD1
j_call: TRBJ1-4
v_call: TRBV6-2/TRBV6-3
clone_size: .
cdr3_nt: TGTGCCAGCAGTGCGACAGGGGGTCTTGCAACTAATGAAAAACTGTTTTTT
cdr3_aa: CASSATGGLATNEKLFF

d_call: TRBD1
j_call: TRBJ2-5
v_call: TRBV30
clone_size: many
cdr3_nt: TGTGCCTGGAGTGTACTAGAGGACAGGGAGTACCAAGAGACCCAGTACTTC
cdr3_aa: CAWSVLEDREYQETQYF

d_call: .
j_call: TRBJ2-5
v_call: TRBV7-9
clone_size: .
cdr3_nt: TGTGCCAGCAGCCGGGAGGAGGACAGAGAGACCCAGTACTTC
cdr3_aa: CASSREEDRETQYF

d_call: .
j_call: TRBJ2-5
v_call: TRBV28
clone_size: .
cdr3_nt: TGTGCCAGCAGCTTATCCGCGGCCGGGCGGGCCCAGTACTTC
cdr3_aa: CASSLSAAGRAQYF

d_call: .
j_call: TRBJ1-2
v_call: TRBV28
clone_size: .
cdr3_nt: TGTGCCATCGCCGGGACTAACTATGGCTACACCTTC
cdr3_aa: CAIAGTNYGYTF

d_call: .
j_call: TRBJ1-2
v_call: TRBV7-2
clone_size: few
cdr3_nt: TGTGCCAGCAGCTTAGGAGTAGGTTTCTATGGCTACACCTTC
cdr3_aa: CASSLGVGFYGYTF

d_call: .
j_call: TRBJ1-5
v_call: TRBV10-3
clone_size: many
cdr3_nt: TGTGCCATCAGTGAAGGAGGGGGTAGCAATCAGCCCCAGCATTTT
cdr3_aa: CAISEGGGSNQPQHF

d_call: .
j_call: TRBJ2-1
v_call: TRBV11-1
clone_size: many
cdr3_nt: TGTGCCAGCAGCTTACAAACGCGGACGGGAAGCTCCTACAATGAGCAGTTCTTC
cdr3_aa: CASSLQTRTGSSYNEQFF

d_call: TRBD2
j_call: TRBJ2-7
v_call: TRBV28
clone_size: .
cdr3_nt: TGTGCCAGCAGTCCGCCCCCCGGGACGGAGGGGACTAGCGGCACCTACGAGCAGTACTTC
cdr3_aa: CASSPPPGTEGTSGTYEQYF

d_call: TRBD2
j_call: TRBJ2-1
v_call: TRBV6-1
clone_size: .
cdr3_nt: TGTGCCAGCAGCTCCGGGACTAGCGGGAGAGCTGAGCAGTTCTTC
cdr3_aa: CASSSGTSGRAEQFF

d_call: .
j_call: TRBJ2-7
v_call: TRBV28
clone_size: many
cdr3_nt: TGTGCCAGCAGTTTATGGAGCGGATCCTACGAGCAGTACTTC
cdr3_aa: CASSLWSGSYEQYF

d_call: TRBD2
j_call: TRBJ2-3
v_call: TRBV29-1
clone_size: many
cdr3_nt: TGCAGCGTTGACCGGACTAGCGGGACAGATACGCAGTATTTT
cdr3_aa: CSVDRTSGTDTQYF

d_call: .
j_call: TRBJ2-1
v_call: TRBV6-1
clone_size: many
cdr3_nt: TGTGCCAGCAGCCGCCTTTTGGGCGGGAAGGGAGAGCAGTTCTTC
cdr3_aa: CASSRLLGGKGEQFF

d_call: .
j_call: TRBJ1-1
v_call: TRBV7-6
clone_size: once
cdr3_nt: TGTGCCAGCAGCCAACAGGCTCCACCGAACACTGAAGCTTTCTTT
cdr3_aa: CASSQQAPPNTEAFF

d_call: .
j_call: TRBJ1-4
v_call: TRBV5-1
clone_size: many
cdr3_nt: TGCGCCAGCAGCTTGGAACGGGGGGTTGAAAAACTGTTTTTT
cdr3_aa: CASSLERGVEKLFF